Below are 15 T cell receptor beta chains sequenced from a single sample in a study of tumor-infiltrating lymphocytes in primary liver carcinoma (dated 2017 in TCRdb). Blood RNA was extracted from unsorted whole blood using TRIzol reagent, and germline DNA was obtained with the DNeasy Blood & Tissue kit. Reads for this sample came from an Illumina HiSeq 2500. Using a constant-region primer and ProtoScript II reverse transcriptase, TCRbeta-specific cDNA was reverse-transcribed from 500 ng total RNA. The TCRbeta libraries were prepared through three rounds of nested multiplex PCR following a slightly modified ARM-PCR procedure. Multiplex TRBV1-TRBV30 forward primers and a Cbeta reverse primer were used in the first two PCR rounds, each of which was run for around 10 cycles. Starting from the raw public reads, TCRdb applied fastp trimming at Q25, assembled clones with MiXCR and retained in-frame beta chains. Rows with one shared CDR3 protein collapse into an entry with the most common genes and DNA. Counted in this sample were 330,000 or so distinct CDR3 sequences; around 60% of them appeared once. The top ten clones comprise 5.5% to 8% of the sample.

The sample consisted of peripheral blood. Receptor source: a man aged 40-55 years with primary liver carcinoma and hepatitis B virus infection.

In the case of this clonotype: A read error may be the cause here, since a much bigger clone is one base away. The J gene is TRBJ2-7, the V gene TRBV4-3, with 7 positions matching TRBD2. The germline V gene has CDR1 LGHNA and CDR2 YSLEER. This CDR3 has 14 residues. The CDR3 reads CASGQDSGGYEQYF. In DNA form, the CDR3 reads TGCGCCAGCGGCCAAGATTCCGGGGGGTACGAGCAGTACTTC.

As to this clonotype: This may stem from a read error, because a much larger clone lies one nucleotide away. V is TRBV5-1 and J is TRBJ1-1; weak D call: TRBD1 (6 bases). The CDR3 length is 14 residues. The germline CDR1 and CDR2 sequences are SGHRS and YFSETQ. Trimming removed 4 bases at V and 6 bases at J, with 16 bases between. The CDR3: CASSIGGQSAEAFF. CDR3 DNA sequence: TGCGCCAGCAGCATAGGGGGGCAATCGGCTGAAGCTTTCTTT. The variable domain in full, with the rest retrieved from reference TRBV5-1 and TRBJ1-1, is KAGVTQTPRYLIKTRGQQVTLSCSPISGHRSVSWYQQTPGQGLQFLFEYFSETQRNKGNFPGRFSGRQFSNSRSEMNVSTLELGDSALYLCASSIGGQSAEAFFGQGTRLTVV.

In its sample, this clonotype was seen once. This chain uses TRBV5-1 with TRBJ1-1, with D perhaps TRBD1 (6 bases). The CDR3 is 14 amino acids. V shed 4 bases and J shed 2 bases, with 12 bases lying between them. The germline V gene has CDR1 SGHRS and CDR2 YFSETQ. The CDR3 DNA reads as TGCGCCAGCAGCCATACAGGGAGAAACACTGAAGCTTTCTTT. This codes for CASSHTGRNTEAFF. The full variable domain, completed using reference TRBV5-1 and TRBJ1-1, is KAGVTQTPRYLIKTRGQQVTLSCSPISGHRSVSWYQQTPGQGLQFLFEYFSETQRNKGNFPGRFSGRQFSNSRSEMNVSTLELGDSALYLCASSHTGRNTEAFFGQGTRLTVV.

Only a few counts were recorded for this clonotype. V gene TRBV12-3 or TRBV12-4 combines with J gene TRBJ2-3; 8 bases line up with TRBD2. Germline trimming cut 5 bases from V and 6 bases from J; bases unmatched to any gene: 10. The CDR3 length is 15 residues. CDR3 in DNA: TGTGCCAGCAGTCCCGCCGTAGCGGGGTGGGATACGCAGTATTTT. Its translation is CASSPAVAGWDTQYF.

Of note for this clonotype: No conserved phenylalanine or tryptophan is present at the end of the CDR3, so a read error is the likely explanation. This chain's CDR3 is CANSRVYNEQFL. CDR3 coding DNA: TGTGCCAACAGTAGAGTTTACAATGAGCAGTTCTTG. The J gene is TRBJ2-1, the V gene TRBV6-2 or TRBV6-3; D is unclear. The CDR3 is made up of 12 amino acids. Germline V gives CDR1 MNHEY, CDR2 SVGEGT.

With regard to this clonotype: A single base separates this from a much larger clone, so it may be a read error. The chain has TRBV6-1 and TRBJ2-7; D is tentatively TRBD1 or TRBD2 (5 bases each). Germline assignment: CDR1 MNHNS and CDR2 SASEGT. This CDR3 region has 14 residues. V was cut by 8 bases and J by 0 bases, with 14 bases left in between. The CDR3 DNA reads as TGTGCCAGCTGGGGACGGACTCCCTCCTACGAGCAGTACTTC. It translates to CASWGRTPSYEQYF.

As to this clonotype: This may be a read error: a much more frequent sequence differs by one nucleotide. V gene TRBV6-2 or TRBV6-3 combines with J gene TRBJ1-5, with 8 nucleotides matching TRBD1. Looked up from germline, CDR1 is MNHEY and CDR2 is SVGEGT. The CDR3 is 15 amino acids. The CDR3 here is CASTYQGAGNQPQHF. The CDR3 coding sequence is TGTGCCAGCACTTACCAGGGGGCAGGCAATCAGCCCCAGCATTTT.

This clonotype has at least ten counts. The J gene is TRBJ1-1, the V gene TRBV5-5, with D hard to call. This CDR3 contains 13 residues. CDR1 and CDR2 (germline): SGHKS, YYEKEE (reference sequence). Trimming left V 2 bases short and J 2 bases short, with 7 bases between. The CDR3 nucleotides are TGTGCCAGCAGCTTCCAGTCAAACACTGAAGCTTTCTTT. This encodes CASSFQSNTEAFF.

This CDR3 reads CASTLTPAAEQYF. CDR3 DNA sequence: TGTGCCAGCACCCTCACCCCGGCCGCCGAGCAGTACTTC. This chain uses TRBV28 with TRBJ2-7; D is uncertain. Trimming cost V 7 bases and J 6 bases, with 16 bases left between them. From germline, CDR1 is MDHEN and CDR2 SYDVKM. CDR3 length equals 13 residues. Filled out from reference TRBV28 and TRBJ2-7, the complete variable domain reads DVKVTQSSRYLVKRTGEKVFLECVQDMDHENMFWYRQDPGLGLRLIYFSYDVKMKEKGDIPEGYSVSREKKERFSLILESASTNQTSMYLCASTLTPAAEQYFGPGTRLTVT.

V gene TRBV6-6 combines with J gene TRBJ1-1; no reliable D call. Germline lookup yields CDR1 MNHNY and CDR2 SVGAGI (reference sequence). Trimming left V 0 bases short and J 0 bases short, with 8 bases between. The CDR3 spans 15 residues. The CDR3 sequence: CASSYSGTLNTEAFF. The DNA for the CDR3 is TGTGCCAGCAGTTACTCGGGCACTTTGAACACTGAAGCTTTCTTT.

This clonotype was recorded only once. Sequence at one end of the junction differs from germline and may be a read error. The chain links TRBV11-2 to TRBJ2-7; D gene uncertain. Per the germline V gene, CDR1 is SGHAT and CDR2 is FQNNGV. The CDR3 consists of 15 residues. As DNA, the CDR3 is TGTGCCAGAAGCTTCATAACAGAGCCGGACTACGAGCAGTACTTC. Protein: CARSFITEPDYEQYF.

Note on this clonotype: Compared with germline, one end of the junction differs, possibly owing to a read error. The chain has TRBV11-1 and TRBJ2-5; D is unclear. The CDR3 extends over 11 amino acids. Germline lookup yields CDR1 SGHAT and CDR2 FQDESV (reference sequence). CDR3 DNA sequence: TGTGCCAACAGCTTCGGAGAGACCCAATACTTC. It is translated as CANSFGETQYF.

The CDR3 nucleotides read TGTGCCTTAAATAATAGGTCCCCGGCTAATGGCTACACCTTC. This gives the protein CALNNRSPANGYTF. The genes are TRBV30 and TRBJ1-2; D is ambiguous. Germline CDR1 GTSNPN, CDR2 SVGIG (reference sequence). The V end lost 7 bases, the J end lost 6 bases, and 21 bases lay between the germline ends. The CDR3 has 14 residues. The full variable domain, in which reference TRBV30 and TRBJ1-2 provide the parts outside the CDR3, is SQTIHQWPATLVQPVGSPLSLECTVEGTSNPNLYWYRQAAGRGLQLLFYSVGIGQISSEVPQNLSASRPQDRQFILSSKKLLLSDSGFYLCALNNRSPANGYTFGSGTRLTVV.

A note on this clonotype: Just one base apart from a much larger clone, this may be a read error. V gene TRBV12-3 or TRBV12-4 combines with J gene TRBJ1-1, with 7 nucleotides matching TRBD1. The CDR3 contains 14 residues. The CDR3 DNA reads TGTGCCTGCAGAATGGACAGGTTGAACACTGAAGCTTTCTTT. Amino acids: CACRMDRLNTEAFF.

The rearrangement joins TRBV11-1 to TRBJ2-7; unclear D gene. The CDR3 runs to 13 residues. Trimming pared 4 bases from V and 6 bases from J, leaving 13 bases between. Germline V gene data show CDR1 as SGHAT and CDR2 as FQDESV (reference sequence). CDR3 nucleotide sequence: TGTGCCAGCAGCTCTCAAGGATATGCCGAGCAGTACTTC. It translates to CASSSQGYAEQYF.